This T cell receptor beta chain was sequenced for a study of shared clonotypes between healthy human individuals. Background on the study: CD4 naive and CD4 memory each took three plates per donor, while CD8 naive took two and CD8 memory one.

As regards this clone: Its antigen remains unknown.

Regarding the study as a whole: Clonotypes shared by all four donors outscored non-shared clonotypes in generation probability. Represented diversity (both genetic and exposure-history) was limited by the small number of donors. Researchers sampled only blood; tissue repertoires likely differ.

Per the germline V gene, CDR1 is SGHKS and CDR2 is YYEKEE (reference sequence). The CDR3 spans 19 residues. V shed 1 base, J shed 0 bases, and the junction held 12 bases outside the gene matches. Naive CD8 isolation took CD45RO-negative cells positively selected for CCR7 and excluded terminally differentiated effector memory CD45RA+ cells. Clones were read by immunoSEQ multiplex PCR, and TCRdb kept only the in-frame ones, dropping some. In the table there are more than 600,000 clones, about 90% of which are singletons. The TCR originated in a young man in good health. The sample was naive CD8+ T cells sorted from blood. The rearrangement links TRBV5-5 to TRBJ2-1, with 8 bases matching TRBD2. CDR3 in DNA: TGTGCCAGCAGCTTGTTCGCCTTAGCGGGGATAAGCTCCTACAATGAGCAGTTCTTC. Protein product: CASSLFALAGISSYNEQFF.